This T cell receptor beta chain was obtained from a study of cytomegalovirus exposure and HLA in healthy donors. The study, taken as a whole, reports: The study labeled about 160 TCR beta chains cytomegalovirus-associated.

Comments on this clone: Its cognate antigen is unknown.

The primer mix had 60 Vbeta and 13 Jbeta primers. Produced via immunoSEQ multiplex PCR; TCRdb's table is partial and in-frame only. The repertoire holds about 98,000 clones, with roughly two thirds as singletons. Sequencing input: PBMCs. The sequence derives from a female donor in good health and CMV-seronegative.

The CDR3 bases are TGTGCCAGCAGTCTCACAGGAATAGATCAGCCCCAGCATTTT. Translated, it gives CASSLTGIDQPQHF. The gene calls are TRBV6-6 and TRBJ1-5; the D gene is possibly TRBD1 (5 bases). The CDR3 contains 14 residues. CDR1 is MNHNY, CDR2 SVGAGI, per germline (reference sequence). The germline V and J ends were trimmed by 5 bases and 5 bases, with 13 bases remaining between them.